The source of this T cell receptor beta chain is a study of blood T cell repertoires in COVID-19 (TCRdb year 2020). About the investigation overall: Samples from collaborators originated in the United States, Italy and Spain and spanned both the acute and convalescent phases of COVID-19. The material from the prospective study consisted of cDNA or gDNA derived from T cells, B-cell-depleted T cells, or PBMCs. Subjects who had been exposed to COVID-19, were actively infected with it, or had recovered from it provided the deeply sampled blood TCRbeta repertoires that made up the dataset. The sample metadata nearly always contained a de-identified subject ID, COVID-19 status, age in years and sex. HLA class I and class II types, where available, came from metadata supplied by the sample provider rather than from assay-based typing. A freely available public database, intended as a resource for researchers studying the immune response to SARS-CoV-2, is where the repertoires were released. The samples were drawn from two sources: the first 160 participants of the ongoing ImmuneRACE study, and fewer than 1,500 subjects contributed by 6 global collaborators. What the work shows at the level of the full study, not this receptor alone: The amount of clinical and demographic metadata varied by source and participant and was provided uncurated.

Taken from the germline V gene, the CDR1 and CDR2 loops are SGHDT and YYEEEE. From the cysteine up to the phenylalanine, the CDR3 has a length of 13 residues. The only DNA kept is the CDR3, 39 bases in frame from the first base. Trimming costs V 6 bases and J 9 bases, and their ends lie 16 bases apart. Whole blood was collected in K2EDTA tubes by collaborating institutions according to the institutions' own protocols. For TCRbeta analysis, collaborators shipped samples as frozen whole blood, isolated PBMCs, or DNA extracted from either of those sample types. A remark on this clone: What antigen it recognizes has not been identified. Per-base qualities were not stored, and no clone one base away is much larger.

The immunoSEQ Assay, a bias-controlled multiplex PCR, was used to amplify TCRbeta CDR3 regions from genomic DNA. Per the original workflow: The number of nucleated cells in each sample was estimated from the amplification of reference gene primers within the assay. Sequence reads were collapsed and filtered to measure the absolute abundance of every unique TCRbeta CDR3 rearrangement. For each sample, productive Simpson clonality was calculated by taking the square root of Simpson's diversity index across productive rearrangements. The clones in this table, taken by TCRdb from immuneACCESS, are in-frame only. Not every clone is retained; where verified, under half of the shortfall comes from an unresolved V gene, and the cause of the rest is unknown. V, J and clone size are those of that table, while D and trimming were read from the DNA. The sample includes about 70,000 clones, with more than 75% observed a single time. The ten largest clones capture approximately 29% of the sample.

The sequenced sample consisted of peripheral blood. The chain uses TRBV5-6 and TRBJ2-1, and possibly TRBD1, on 5 matching bases. This clonotype was sampled from a woman aged 80 or over with active or convalescent COVID-19. The CDR3 protein sequence reads: CASTSERGVEQFF. Here is the DNA: TGTGCCAGCACTTCGGAAAGGGGTGTTGAGCAGTTCTTC.